This TCR beta chain came from a study of cytomegalovirus exposure and HLA in healthy donors. Amplification used 60 Vbeta primers and 13 Jbeta primers. Sequencing used immunoSEQ multiplex PCR; TCRdb keeps in-frame clones, though not all of them. Altogether approximately 150,000 clones are present, 72% being singletons, with the ten largest covering 2% to 2.5%. Donors sampled were nominally healthy, though unrecorded immune exposures were likely. Overall study results and limits: The authors excluded some V segments, including TRBV6-2 and TRBV6-3, as indistinguishable.

Germline values: CDR1 MNHEY, CDR2 SMNVEV (reference sequence). After removal of 2 bases from V and 3 bases from J, the junction contained 9 bases not matched to a gene. CDR3 size: 17 residues. Concerning this clone itself: Its antigen is not known.

This clonotype was obtained from a middle-aged man in good health and CMV-seronegative. The rearrangement links TRBV27 to TRBJ2-2; 7 bases agree with TRBD2. Sequencing was carried out using PBMCs. DNA of the CDR3: TGTGCCAGCAGTTTAATTTCAGTGGGGGGGGACACCGGGGAGCTGTTTTTT. It encodes CASSLISVGGDTGELFF.